The sequence of this TCR beta chain was determined in a study of somatic mutations in cytotoxic T cells in rheumatoid arthritis. Looked up from germline, CDR1 is MNHEY and CDR2 is SMNVEV (reference sequence). This CDR3 comprises 15 residues. V gave up 6 bases and J gave up 7 bases; unmatched junction bases: 8. This table comes from immunoSEQ multiplex PCR, and its TCRdb copy is limited to in-frame clones, with some not included. This sample carries 20,000 to 25,000 clones, 86% of them seen once, and the ten largest clones take under 20%. V and J are TRBV27 and TRBJ1-6, with 8 bases matching TRBD1. The receptor's source is a woman between 45 and 65 years old in good health. Material: CD8+ T cells sorted from blood. CDR3 sequence (DNA): TGTGCCAGCAGGGAGGACAGGGCTTTGAATTCACCCCTCCACTTT. This codes for CASREDRALNSPLHF.